What follows describes a single T cell receptor (beta chain). What it recognizes is unknown. The table came from immunoSEQ multiplex PCR; TCRdb's copy has only in-frame clones and leaves some out. The profile shows under 150,000 clones, roughly nine tenths of them singletons. These data come from a study of T cell responses to AZD1222 COVID-19 vaccine. Whole-study results and caveats: At 160-218 and 743-854, vaccine-associated CD4 TCRs were dominant, and they spanned spike. Of spike-specific TCRs, nearly half reportedly target regions left unmutated in variants. The study sampled repertoires only after the peak T cell response.

The sequence was obtained from an adult who received the AZD1222 COVID-19 vaccine. The sample was peripheral blood, taken 28 days after the second AZD1222 dose.

The CDR3 region is CASSYLREQYF. In nucleotides, the CDR3 is TGTGCCAGCAGTTACCTCCGGGAGCAGTACTTC. The chain employs TRBV6-2 or TRBV6-3 and TRBJ2-7; no clear D gene. CDR1 is MNHEY, CDR2 SVGEGT, per germline. V lost 2 bases and J lost 7, with 6 bases in between. The CDR3 covers 11 residues.